The next 30 T cell receptor beta chains were all read from a single sample in a study of blood T cell repertoires in COVID-19. Sequencing was performed with immunoSEQ multiplex PCR; in TCRdb, only in-frame clones are kept and a portion is missing. Of some 98,000 clones listed, around 82% are singletons. Sequencing was done on a sample of peripheral blood. Receptors were obtained from a man aged 65 to 85 with active or convalescent COVID-19.

The rearrangement joins TRBV6-6 to TRBJ2-7, with D unclear. Germline V lookup: CDR1 MNHNY, CDR2 SVGAGI (reference sequence). The CDR3 is 11 amino acids. The V end was cut by 6 bases, the J end by 6 bases, with 9 bases between. CDR3 sequence: CASRLTSEQYF. DNA of the CDR3: TGTGCCAGCAGACTGACAAGCGAGCAGTACTTC.

This clone was observed once. Other DNA sequences in this sample translate to the same CDR3. The chain recombines TRBV5-1 with TRBJ2-5, with D possibly TRBD1 on 6 matching bases. The CDR3 consists of 14 residues. V was shortened by 0 bases and J by 2 bases, with 8 bases between the two germline ends. From germline, CDR1 is SGHRS and CDR2 YFSETQ. CDR3 nucleotide sequence: TGCGCCAGCAGCTTGGGCCAGGGGCAAGAGACCCAGTACTTC. Translation: CASSLGQGQETQYF. Looking up the rest from reference TRBV5-1 and TRBJ2-5 gives the full variable domain: KAGVTQTPRYLIKTRGQQVTLSCSPISGHRSVSWYQQTPGQGLQFLFEYFSETQRNKGNFPGRFSGRQFSNSRSEMNVSTLELGDSALYLCASSLGQGQETQYFGPGTRLLVL.

The chain recombines TRBV3-1 (or the pseudogene TRBV3-2) with TRBJ2-3; 7 bases line up with TRBD1. The CDR3 loop spans 12 amino acids. V lost 4 bases and J lost 6; bases outside the gene matches: 1. Per the germline V gene, CDR1 is LGHDT and CDR2 is YNNKEL (reference sequence). The CDR3 DNA is TGTGCCAGCAGCCCACAGGGGGATACGCAGTATTTT. The encoded protein is CASSPQGDTQYF.

The chain combines TRBV4-1 with TRBJ2-7; possibly TRBD1 for D (5 bases). V gave up 0 bases and J gave up 5 bases, with 11 bases separating them. The germline V gene has CDR1 MGHRA and CDR2 YSYEKL. CDR3 length: 14 amino acids. CDR3 sequence (DNA): TGCGCCAGCAGCCAAGACACATCCAGGGACGAGCAGTACTTC. It yields the protein CASSQDTSRDEQYF.

J is TRBJ2-5 and V is TRBV14; TRBD1 matches 7 bases. This CDR3 region has 16 residues. Germline trimming cut 5 bases from V and 5 bases from J; bases unmatched to any gene: 14. CDR1 and CDR2 from the germline V gene are SGHDN and FVKESK. The CDR3 DNA is TGTGCCAGCAGCTACTTGACAGGGAAAGGGGCCGAGACCCAGTACTTC. Its protein product is CASSYLTGKGAETQYF. The full variable domain, its missing parts supplied by reference TRBV14 and TRBJ2-5, is EAGVTQFPSHSVIEKGQTVTLRCDPISGHDNLYWYRRVMGKEIKFLLHFVKESKQDESGMPNNRFLAERTGGTYSTLKVQPAELEDSGVYFCASSYLTGKGAETQYFGPGTRLLVL.

This clone has just one count. This sequence joins TRBV2 and TRBJ1-2; D not certain. V was shortened by 1 base and J by 8 bases, with 11 bases between the two germline ends. Germline CDR1 SNHLY, CDR2 FYNNEI. The CDR3 contains 13 residues. The CDR3 loop reads CASSEDSYRGYTF. The CDR3 nucleotides are TGTGCCAGCAGTGAAGATTCATACCGGGGCTACACCTTC.

This clone was found a few times. The chain carries TRBV21-1 and TRBJ1-6. TRBV21-1 is listed as a pseudogene. The CDR3 loop spans 20 amino acids. CDR3 sequence reads: CASSKPQSRKNQGGDSPLHF. The DNA of the CDR3 is TGTGCCAGCAGCAAACCCCAAAGCCGAAAGAACCAAGGCGGGGATTCACCCCTCCACTTT.

This clone was recorded a few times. This chain connects TRBV9 to TRBJ2-3; 11 nucleotides agree with TRBD2. The germline V gene encodes CDR1 SGDLS and CDR2 YYNGEE. This CDR3 is built from 16 residues. The V segment lost 4 bases and the J segment 11 bases; nucleotides outside the gene matches: 15. CDR3 sequence: CASSSRGNSGGAGQYF. CDR3 coding DNA: TGTGCCAGCAGCTCCCGGGGTAATAGCGGGGGGGCCGGGCAGTATTTT.

This clone was seen only once. The gene calls are TRBV4-1 and TRBJ1-1; D is ambiguous. V shed 1 base and J shed 1 base, with 4 bases lying between them. Germline CDR1 reads MGHRA; CDR2 reads YSYEKL. The CDR3 is made up of 13 amino acids. CDR3 sequence (DNA): TGCGCCAGCAGCCAAGGACAGAACACTGAAGCTTTCTTT. Amino acid sequence: CASSQGQNTEAFF.

The CDR3 region has the DNA TGTGCCTGGAGTGGGACATATAACACCGGGGAGCTGTTTTTT. Its protein is CAWSGTYNTGELFF. The V gene is TRBV30, the J gene TRBJ2-2, with a weak D call TRBD1 (5 bases). With 1 base removed from V and 2 bases from J, the gap between germline ends came to 8 bases. The CDR3 runs 14 residues. The V gene's germline CDR1 is GTSNPN and CDR2 SVGIG (reference sequence). Full variable domain (missing parts from reference TRBV30 and TRBJ2-2): SQTIHQWPATLVQPVGSPLSLECTVEGTSNPNLYWYRQAAGRGLQLLFYSVGIGQISSEVPQNLSASRPQDRQFILSSKKLLLSDSGFYLCAWSGTYNTGELFFGEGSRLTVL.

The chain couples TRBV20-1 to TRBJ2-5; a weak D match, TRBD2 (5 bases). Germline values: CDR1 DFQATT, CDR2 SNEGSKA (reference sequence). The CDR3 consists of 12 residues. The V end was cut by 3 bases, the J end by 5 bases, with 10 bases between. CDR3: CSASRGMETQYF. In DNA, the CDR3 is TGCAGTGCTAGTCGGGGAATGGAGACCCAGTACTTC.

This clone was seen more than once but under ten times. This chain links TRBV18 with TRBJ2-2; TRBD1 aligns across 7 bases. Germline V CDR1 and CDR2: KGHSH, LQKENI. This CDR3 is built from 14 residues. J was trimmed by 4 bases and V by 3 bases; bases with no gene match: 2. The CDR3 region is CASSPTGSTGELFF. The CDR3 DNA sequence: TGTGCCAGCTCACCGACAGGGTCCACCGGGGAGCTGTTTTTT.

The V and J genes are TRBV19 and TRBJ2-3, with D possibly matching TRBD1 (7 bases). CDR1 LNHDA and CDR2 SQIVND come from the germline V gene (reference sequence). The CDR3 length is 14 residues. V was clipped by 5 bases and J by 2 bases, with 11 bases between them. CDR3 DNA: TGTGCCAGTAGTGCAGGGGGGTTCACAGATACGCAGTATTTT. Translated, it gives CASSAGGFTDTQYF. Full variable domain (missing parts from reference TRBV19 and TRBJ2-3): DGGITQSPKYLFRKEGQNVTLSCEQNLNHDAMYWYRQDPGQGLRLIYYSQIVNDFQKGDIAEGYSVSREKKESFPLTVTSAQKNPTAFYLCASSAGGFTDTQYFGPGTRLTVL.

The J gene is TRBJ1-6, the V gene TRBV25-1; D is perhaps TRBD1 (6 bases). The CDR3 is made up of 15 amino acids. CDR1 and CDR2 (germline): MGHDK, SYGVNS. V was cut by 5 bases and J by 0 bases, with 8 bases left in between. The CDR3 reads CASSTGTSYNSPLHF. DNA for the CDR3: TGTGCCAGCAGTACAGGGACCTCCTATAATTCACCCCTCCACTTT.

This chain joins TRBV5-1 and TRBJ1-3; D ambiguous. Germline V gene data show CDR1 as SGHRS and CDR2 as YFSETQ. V was clipped by 0 bases and J by 0 bases, with 10 bases between them. This CDR3 contains 16 residues. Here the CDR3 reads CASSLAPDNSGNTIYF. Written as DNA, the CDR3 is TGCGCCAGCAGCTTGGCTCCAGACAACTCTGGAAACACCATATATTTT.

The V and J genes are TRBV5-1 and TRBJ1-3; D not resolved. CDR3 size: 14 residues. Germline CDR1 SGHRS, CDR2 YFSETQ. V gave up 0 bases and J gave up 0 bases, with 4 bases separating them. This CDR3 is CASSLDSSGNTIYF. CDR3 bases: TGCGCCAGCAGCTTGGACAGCTCTGGAAACACCATATATTTT.

This clone was found once. This chain links TRBV7-9 with TRBJ2-5; D might be TRBD1 (6 bases). Looked up from germline, CDR1 is SEHNR and CDR2 is FQNEAQ (reference sequence). CDR3 length: 13 residues. Trimming removed 1 base at V and 3 bases at J, with 6 bases between. The CDR3 protein is CASSLGTEETQYF. Written as DNA, the CDR3 is TGTGCCAGCAGCTTAGGGACAGAAGAGACCCAGTACTTC.

V and J are TRBV5-1 and TRBJ2-1, with 13 bases lining up with TRBD2. Germline V CDR1 and CDR2: SGHRS, YFSETQ. V lost 6 bases, J lost 8 bases, and 8 bases stayed unmatched. The CDR3 is made up of 15 amino acids. The CDR3 coding sequence is TGCGCCAGCAAGAGACTAGCGGGGGGCCTGGATGAGCAGTTCTTC. It codes for CASKRLAGGLDEQFF. Using reference TRBV5-1 and TRBJ2-1 for the parts outside the CDR3, the full variable domain is KAGVTQTPRYLIKTRGQQVTLSCSPISGHRSVSWYQQTPGQGLQFLFEYFSETQRNKGNFPGRFSGRQFSNSRSEMNVSTLELGDSALYLCASKRLAGGLDEQFFGPGTRLTVL.

The chain uses TRBV3-1 (or the pseudogene TRBV3-2) and TRBJ1-4; 9 nucleotides match TRBD1. Germline assignment: CDR1 LGHDT and CDR2 YNNKEL (reference sequence). V was clipped by 1 base and J by 3 bases; unmatched bases: 6. The CDR3 sequence is 17 residues long. The CDR3 protein is CASSQATGTGPNEKLFF. CDR3 DNA: TGTGCCAGCAGCCAAGCAACCGGGACAGGGCCTAATGAAAAACTGTTTTTT.

The rearrangement links TRBV9 to TRBJ1-2, with 9 bases lining up with TRBD1. The CDR3 has 14 amino acids. Germline loops: CDR1 SGDLS, CDR2 YYNGEE. V lost 4 bases, J lost 4 bases, and 5 bases stayed unmatched. DNA for the CDR3: TGTGCCAGCAGCACGGACAGGGGAGTCTATGGCTACACCTTC. It yields the protein CASSTDRGVYGYTF.

Turning to this clone: At one end, the junction sequence differs from germline, possibly due to a read error. This chain connects TRBV2 to TRBJ2-3; TRBD2 matches at 10 bases. CDR1 is SNHLY and CDR2 is FYNNEI in the germline V gene. This CDR3 contains 15 residues. In nucleotides, the CDR3 is TGTGCCAGCAGCCTAGCTAGCGGGGGTACAGGTACGCAGTATTTT. Residues: CASSLASGGTGTQYF.

CDR3: CASSQDLHSDEQFF. The CDR3 DNA is TGTGCCAGCAGCCAAGACCTTCATAGCGATGAGCAGTTCTTC. J is TRBJ2-1 and V is TRBV4-2, with a possible D match to TRBD2 (5 bases). Per the germline V gene, CDR1 is LGHNA and CDR2 is YNFKEQ. The ends were cut back, 0 bases at V and 8 bases at J, with 11 bases in the middle. CDR3 length: 14 residues.

This chain joins TRBV24-1 and TRBJ2-1, with 8 bases matching TRBD2. Germline V gene sequence: CDR1 KGHDR, CDR2 SFDVKD. Unmatched junction bases numbered 13, after V lost 4 bases and J lost 6 bases. This CDR3 has 17 amino acids. DNA of the CDR3: TGTGCCACCAGTGACCCCCGGGGGGGAGGGGGGATCAATGAGCAGTTCTTC. Translated, it gives CATSDPRGGGGINEQFF.

V is TRBV7-9 and J is TRBJ1-4; TRBD1 aligns across 7 bases. Per the germline V gene, CDR1 is SEHNR and CDR2 is FQNEAQ (reference sequence). The CDR3 is made up of 13 amino acids. Losses at the gene ends were 1 base for V and 13 bases for J; bases not matched to a gene: 6. The CDR3 DNA follows: TGTGCCAGCAGCTTAGATCCGGGACAGCGACTGTTTTTT. This encodes CASSLDPGQRLFF. The whole variable domain, remainder taken from reference TRBV7-9 and TRBJ1-4, is DTGVSQNPRHKITKRGQNVTFRCDPISEHNRLYWYRQTLGQGPEFLTYFQNEAQLEKSRLLSDRFSAERPKGSFSTLEIQRTEQGDSAMYLCASSLDPGQRLFFGSGTQLSVL.

This chain uses TRBV11-2 with TRBJ1-4; 7 positions agree with TRBD1. Per the germline V gene, CDR1 is SGHAT and CDR2 is FQNNGV. This CDR3 has 15 amino acids. V shed 7 bases, J shed 6 bases, and the junction held 11 bases outside the gene matches. CDR3 loop: CASKRWAGGDEKLFF. The CDR3, as DNA: TGTGCCAGCAAGAGGTGGGCAGGGGGAGATGAAAAACTGTTTTTT. Variable domain in full (rest from reference TRBV11-2 and TRBJ1-4): EAGVAQSPRYKIIEKRQSVAFWCNPISGHATLYWYQQILGQGPKLLIQFQNNGVVDDSQLPKDRFSAERLKGVDSTLKIQPAKLEDSAVYLCASKRWAGGDEKLFFGSGTQLSVL.

The chain couples TRBV6-5 to TRBJ1-2, with D unclear. This CDR3 has 14 residues. From germline, CDR1 is MNHEY and CDR2 SVGAGI. Between the trimmed V and J ends, which lost 4 bases and 8 bases, there was a span of 17 bases. CDR3 nucleotides: TGTGCCAGCAGTTCTAACTCGGGGAGTAGCGGCTACACCTTC. It is translated as CASSSNSGSSGYTF.

J is TRBJ1-6 and V is TRBV29-1; 10 positions agree with TRBD1. Germline values: CDR1 SQVTM, CDR2 ANQGSEA. The V segment lost 3 bases and the J segment 8 bases; nucleotides outside the gene matches: 4. The CDR3 length is 14 residues. The CDR3 DNA follows: TGCAGCGTTGAGGAGGGACAGGGGTATTCACCCCTCCACTTT. Residues: CSVEEGQGYSPLHF.

The sample holds one count of this clone. The rearrangement uses TRBV2 and TRBJ1-2, with D possibly TRBD1 on 6 matching bases. The CDR3 sequence is 12 residues long. Trimming took 8 bases from V and 8 from J, leaving 15 bases between them. In germline, CDR1 is SNHLY, CDR2 FYNNEI. CDR3 region: CASGTLPWGYTF. CDR3 nucleotides: TGTGCCAGCGGGACACTCCCTTGGGGCTACACCTTC.

This chain joins TRBV6-2 or TRBV6-3 and TRBJ2-1; tentatively, D is TRBD1 (6 bases). Germline CDR1 is MNHEY and CDR2 is SVGEGT. This CDR3 has 14 amino acids. V dropped 4 bases and J dropped 9 bases, with 16 bases sitting between them. The CDR3 loop reads CASSSGQRGREQFF. CDR3 nucleotide sequence: TGTGCCAGCAGTTCCGGACAGCGAGGTCGTGAGCAGTTCTTC.

This clone occurred once. This chain connects TRBV7-9 to TRBJ1-5, with unresolved D. V was cut by 3 bases and J by 5 bases, with 23 bases left in between. The CDR3 is 18 amino acids. CDR1 SEHNR and CDR2 FQNEAQ come from the germline V gene (reference sequence). This chain's CDR3 is CASSFKRGRSAAYQPQHF. The CDR3 DNA reads TGTGCCAGCAGCTTTAAACGAGGCCGGTCGGCCGCTTATCAGCCCCAGCATTTT.